These 10 T cell receptor beta chains originate from one sample sequenced in a study of blood T cell repertoires in COVID-19. Measured with immunoSEQ multiplex PCR; TCRdb has only the in-frame clones, and not every one. Found here are about 150,000 clones, roughly 89% of them singletons; the top ten hold 2.5% to 3%. Material: peripheral blood. The receptors shown here come from a man between 60 and 70 years old with active or convalescent COVID-19.

The chain couples TRBV19 to TRBJ2-7; 10 bases are shared with TRBD1. This CDR3 has 15 residues. Looked up from germline, CDR1 is LNHDA and CDR2 is SQIVND (reference sequence). V shed 5 bases and J 8 bases; nucleotides not matched to a gene: 12. The CDR3 is CASSATGGDRSKQYF. As DNA, the CDR3 is TGTGCCAGTAGTGCGACAGGGGGCGATCGATCAAAGCAGTACTTC.

The chain recombines TRBV20-1 with TRBJ2-2; 7 positions agree with TRBD1. Germline V gene sequence: CDR1 DFQATT, CDR2 SNEGSKA (reference sequence). The V segment lost 3 bases and the J segment 3 bases; nucleotides outside the gene matches: 10. The CDR3 has 16 residues. This CDR3 reads CSASVPDRVDTGELFF. Here the CDR3 DNA reads TGCAGTGCTAGTGTCCCCGACAGGGTCGACACCGGGGAGCTGTTTTTT.

This rearrangement joins TRBV14 to TRBJ1-2; 7 positions match TRBD1. Germline V gene sequence: CDR1 SGHDN, CDR2 FVKESK. Unmatched junction bases numbered 8, after V lost 0 bases and J lost 7 bases. This CDR3 has 15 residues. CDR3 amino acids: CASSQENFDRVGYTF. The CDR3 nucleotides read TGTGCCAGCAGCCAAGAAAATTTTGACAGGGTTGGCTACACCTTC.

The chain has TRBV18 and TRBJ2-1, with TRBD1 matching 9 bases. This CDR3 contains 16 residues. The ends lost 5 bases at V and 7 bases at J; junction bases unmatched: 12. Per germline, CDR1 KGHSH and CDR2 LQKENI. The CDR3 coding sequence is TGTGCCAGCTCAGAACGGCCGGGACAGGGTGGGAATGAGCAGTTCTTC. Its translation is CASSERPGQGGNEQFF. The full variable domain, rest sourced from reference TRBV18 and TRBJ2-1, is NAGVMQNPRHLVRRRGQEARLRCSPMKGHSHVYWYRQLPEEGLKFMVYLQKENIIDESGMPKERFSAEFPKEGPSILRIQQVVRGDSAAYFCASSERPGQGGNEQFFGPGTRLTVL.

The rearrangement uses TRBV10-3 and TRBJ1-2, with D unclear. This CDR3 has 17 amino acids. The germline CDR1 and CDR2 sequences are ENHRY and SYGVKD. Trimming cost V 3 bases and J 2 bases, with 19 bases left between them. The CDR3 spells CAISEDLEVGGNYGYTF. The CDR3 DNA follows: TGTGCCATCAGTGAAGATCTCGAGGTTGGAGGGAACTATGGCTACACCTTC.

This chain uses TRBV11-2 with TRBJ1-4; possible D gene TRBD1, 6 bases. V was pared by 6 bases and J by 8 bases, with 25 bases between. Germline assignment: CDR1 SGHAT and CDR2 FQNNGV. This CDR3 is 17 amino acids long. DNA of the CDR3: TGTGCCAGCAGTTCCTCTCTACAGGGTGTCCCCGGCGAAAAACTGTTTTTT. It specifies CASSSSLQGVPGEKLFF.

This rearrangement joins TRBV6-6 to TRBJ2-3; 12 bases match TRBD2. The ends lost 6 bases at V and 2 bases at J; junction bases unmatched: 6. CDR1 and CDR2 (germline): MNHNY, SVGAGI (reference sequence). The CDR3 runs 16 residues. The CDR3 loop is CASSPTSGGPTDTQYF. The CDR3 DNA follows: TGTGCCAGCAGCCCGACTAGCGGGGGCCCCACAGATACGCAGTATTTT.

V gene TRBV7-3 combines with J gene TRBJ1-6; tentative D call: TRBD1 (5 bases). The CDR3 has 16 amino acids. The germline gives CDR1 SGHTA, CDR2 FQGTGA. Trimming pared 5 bases from V and 2 bases from J, leaving 13 bases between. CDR3 amino acids: CASSPGRGAYNSPLHF. The DNA of the CDR3 is TGTGCCAGCAGCCCGGGTCGGGGGGCCTATAATTCACCCCTCCACTTT.

The genes are TRBV7-2 and TRBJ2-7, with D perhaps TRBD2 (5 bases). Germline assignment: CDR1 SGHTA and CDR2 FQGNSA. Trimming removed 1 base from V and 12 bases from J, with 13 bases in between. This CDR3 comprises 12 residues. CDR3 DNA: TGTGCCAGCAGCTTAGAAAGTAGAGGGCTGTACTTC. Protein: CASSLESRGLYF.

The chain has TRBV24-1 and TRBJ1-5, with TRBD1 identical over 8 bases. V trimming: 5 bases; J trimming: 3 bases; junction bases outside the gene matches: 11. In germline, CDR1 is KGHDR, CDR2 SFDVKD. The CDR3 covers 17 residues. CDR3 DNA sequence: TGTGCCACCAGTGGCCGGACAGGGCTAGGGGTCAATCAGCCCCAGCATTTT. Protein product: CATSGRTGLGVNQPQHF.